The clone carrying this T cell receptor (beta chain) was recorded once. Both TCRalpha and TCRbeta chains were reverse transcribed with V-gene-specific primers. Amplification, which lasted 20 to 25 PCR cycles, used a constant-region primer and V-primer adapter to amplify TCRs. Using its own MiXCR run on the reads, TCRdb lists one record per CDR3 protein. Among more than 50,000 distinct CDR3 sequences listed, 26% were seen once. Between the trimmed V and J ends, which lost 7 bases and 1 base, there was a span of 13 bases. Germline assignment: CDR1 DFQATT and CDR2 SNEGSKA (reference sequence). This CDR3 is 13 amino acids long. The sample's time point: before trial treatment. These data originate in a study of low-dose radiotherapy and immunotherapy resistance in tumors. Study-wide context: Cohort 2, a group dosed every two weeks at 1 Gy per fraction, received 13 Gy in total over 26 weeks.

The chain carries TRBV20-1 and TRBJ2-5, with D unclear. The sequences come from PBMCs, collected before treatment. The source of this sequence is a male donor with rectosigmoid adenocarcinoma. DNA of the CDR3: TGCAGTGTGCCCAGGAGCCCCCAAGAGACCCAGTACTTC. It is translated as CSVPRSPQETQYF.